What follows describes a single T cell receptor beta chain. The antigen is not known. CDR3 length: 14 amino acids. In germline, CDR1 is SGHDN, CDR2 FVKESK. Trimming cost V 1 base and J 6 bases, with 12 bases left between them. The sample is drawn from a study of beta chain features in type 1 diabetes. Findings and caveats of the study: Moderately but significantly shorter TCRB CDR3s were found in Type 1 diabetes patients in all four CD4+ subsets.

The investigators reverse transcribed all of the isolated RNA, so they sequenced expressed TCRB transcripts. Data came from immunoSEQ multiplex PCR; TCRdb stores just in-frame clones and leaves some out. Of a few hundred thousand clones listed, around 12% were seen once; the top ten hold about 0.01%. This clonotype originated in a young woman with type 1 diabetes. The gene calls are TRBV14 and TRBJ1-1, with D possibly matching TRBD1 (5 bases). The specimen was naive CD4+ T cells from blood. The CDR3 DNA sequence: TGTGCCAGCAGCCAAGTTTGGGGGGACCCTGAAGCTTTCTTT. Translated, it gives CASSQVWGDPEAFF.